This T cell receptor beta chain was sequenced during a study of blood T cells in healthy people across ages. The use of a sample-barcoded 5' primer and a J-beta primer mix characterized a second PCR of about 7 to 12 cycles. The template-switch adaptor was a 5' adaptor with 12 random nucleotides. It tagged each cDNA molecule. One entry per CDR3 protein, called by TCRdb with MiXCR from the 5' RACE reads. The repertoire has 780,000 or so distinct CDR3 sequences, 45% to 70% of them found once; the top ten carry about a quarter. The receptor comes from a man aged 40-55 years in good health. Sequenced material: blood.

The CDR3 region has the DNA TGCAGCTTCTCGGAGGGGGGGGACACAGATACGCAGCATTTT. Its protein product is CSFSEGGDTDTQHF. The chain uses TRBV29-1 and TRBJ2-3; perhaps TRBD1 as D (6 bases). The J call may not be correct, given that the DNA end is closer to TRBJ1-5. This CDR3 is 14 amino acids long. Germline V gives CDR1 SQVTM, CDR2 ANQGSEA.